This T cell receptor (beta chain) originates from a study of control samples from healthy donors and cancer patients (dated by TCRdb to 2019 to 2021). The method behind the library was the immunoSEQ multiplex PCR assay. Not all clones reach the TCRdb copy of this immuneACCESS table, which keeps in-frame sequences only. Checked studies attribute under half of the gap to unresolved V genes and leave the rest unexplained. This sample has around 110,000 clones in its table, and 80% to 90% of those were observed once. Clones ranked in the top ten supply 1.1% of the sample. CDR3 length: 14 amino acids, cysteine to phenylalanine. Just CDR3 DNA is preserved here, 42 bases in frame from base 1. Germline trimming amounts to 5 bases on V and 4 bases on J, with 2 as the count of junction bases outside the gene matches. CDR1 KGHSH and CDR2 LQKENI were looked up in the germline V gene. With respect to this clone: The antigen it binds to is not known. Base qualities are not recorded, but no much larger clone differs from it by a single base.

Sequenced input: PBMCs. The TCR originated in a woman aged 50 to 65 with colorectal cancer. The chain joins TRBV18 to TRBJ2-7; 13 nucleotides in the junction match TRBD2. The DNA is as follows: TGTGCCAGCTCATCGACTAGCGGGGGGTACGAGCAGTACTTC. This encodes CASSSTSGGYEQYF. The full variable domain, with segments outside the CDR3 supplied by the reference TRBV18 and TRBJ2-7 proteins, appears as NAGVMQNPRHLVRRRGQEARLRCSPMKGHSHVYWYRQLPEEGLKFMVYLQKENIIDESGMPKERFSAEFPKEGPSILRIQQVVRGDSAAYFCASSSTSGGYEQYFGPGTRLTVT.